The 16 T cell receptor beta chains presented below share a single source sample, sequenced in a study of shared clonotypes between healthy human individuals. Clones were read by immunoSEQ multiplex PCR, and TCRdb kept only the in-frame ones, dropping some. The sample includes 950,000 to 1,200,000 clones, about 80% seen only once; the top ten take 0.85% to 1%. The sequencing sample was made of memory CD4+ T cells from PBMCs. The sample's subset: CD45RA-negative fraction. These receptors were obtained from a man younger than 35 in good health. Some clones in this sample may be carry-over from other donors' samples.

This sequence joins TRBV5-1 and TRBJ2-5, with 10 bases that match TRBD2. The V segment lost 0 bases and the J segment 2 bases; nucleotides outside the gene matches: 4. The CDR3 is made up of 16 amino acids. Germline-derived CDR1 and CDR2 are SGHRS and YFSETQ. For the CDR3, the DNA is TGCGCCAGCAGCTTGGTAGCTAGCGGGGGACAAGAGACCCAGTACTTC. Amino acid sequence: CASSLVASGGQETQYF. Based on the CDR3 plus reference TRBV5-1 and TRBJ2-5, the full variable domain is KAGVTQTPRYLIKTRGQQVTLSCSPISGHRSVSWYQQTPGQGLQFLFEYFSETQRNKGNFPGRFSGRQFSNSRSEMNVSTLELGDSALYLCASSLVASGGQETQYFGPGTRLLVL.

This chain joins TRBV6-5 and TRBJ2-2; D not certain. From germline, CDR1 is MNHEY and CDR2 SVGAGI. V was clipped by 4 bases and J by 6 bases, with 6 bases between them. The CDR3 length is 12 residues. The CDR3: CASSSVSGELFF. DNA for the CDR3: TGTGCCAGCAGTTCGGTCTCCGGGGAGCTGTTTTTT.

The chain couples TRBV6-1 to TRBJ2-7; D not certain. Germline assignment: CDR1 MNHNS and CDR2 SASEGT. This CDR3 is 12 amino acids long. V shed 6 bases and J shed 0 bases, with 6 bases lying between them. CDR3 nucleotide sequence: TGTGCCAGCAGGGAATACTCCTACGAGCAGTACTTC. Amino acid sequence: CASREYSYEQYF.

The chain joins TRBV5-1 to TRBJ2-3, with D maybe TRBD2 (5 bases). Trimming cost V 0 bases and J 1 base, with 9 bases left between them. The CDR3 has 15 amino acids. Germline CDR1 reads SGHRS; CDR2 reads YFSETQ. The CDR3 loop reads CASSLGPEGTDTQYF. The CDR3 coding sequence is TGCGCCAGCAGCTTGGGACCGGAGGGCACAGATACGCAGTATTTT.

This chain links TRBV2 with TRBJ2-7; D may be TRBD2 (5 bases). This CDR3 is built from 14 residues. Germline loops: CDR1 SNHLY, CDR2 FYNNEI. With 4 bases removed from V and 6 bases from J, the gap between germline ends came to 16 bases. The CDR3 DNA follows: TGTGCCAGCAGTGCCTCGGGGATTAATAGCGAGCAGTACTTC. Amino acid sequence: CASSASGINSEQYF.

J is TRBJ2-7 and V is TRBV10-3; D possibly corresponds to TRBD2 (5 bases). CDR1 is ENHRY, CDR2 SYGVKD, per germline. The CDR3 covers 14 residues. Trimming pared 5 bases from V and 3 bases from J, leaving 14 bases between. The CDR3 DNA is TGTGCCATCAGTCGGGATGTGGGTGACTACGAGCAGTACTTC. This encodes CAISRDVGDYEQYF.

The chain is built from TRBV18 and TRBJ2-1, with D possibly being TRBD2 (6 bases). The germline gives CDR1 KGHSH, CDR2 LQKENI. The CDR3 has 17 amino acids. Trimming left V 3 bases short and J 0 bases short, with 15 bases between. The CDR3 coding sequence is TGTGCCAGCTCACCCCCGGGAGCGTTCAGCTCCTACAATGAGCAGTTCTTC. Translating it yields CASSPPGAFSSYNEQFF.

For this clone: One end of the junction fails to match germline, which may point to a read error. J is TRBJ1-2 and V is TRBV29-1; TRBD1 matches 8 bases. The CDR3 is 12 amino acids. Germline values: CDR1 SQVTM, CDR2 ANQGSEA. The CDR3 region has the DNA TGCAGCGTGGAACCAGGGGGCAATGGCTGCACCTTC. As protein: CSVEPGGNGCTF.

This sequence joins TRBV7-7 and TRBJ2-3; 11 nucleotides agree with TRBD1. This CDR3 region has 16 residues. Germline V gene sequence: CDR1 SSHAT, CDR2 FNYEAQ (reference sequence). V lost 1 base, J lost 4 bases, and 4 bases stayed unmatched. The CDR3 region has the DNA TGTGCCAGCAGCTTAGGGACAGGGGGCCCCGCAGATACGCAGTATTTT. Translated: CASSLGTGGPADTQYF.

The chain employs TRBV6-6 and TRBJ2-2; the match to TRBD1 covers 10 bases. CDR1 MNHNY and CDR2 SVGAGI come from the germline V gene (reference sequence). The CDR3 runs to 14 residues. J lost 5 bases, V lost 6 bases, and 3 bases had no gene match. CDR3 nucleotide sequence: TGTGCCAGCAGCACGGGACAGGGGACCGGGGAGCTGTTTTTT. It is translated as CASSTGQGTGELFF.

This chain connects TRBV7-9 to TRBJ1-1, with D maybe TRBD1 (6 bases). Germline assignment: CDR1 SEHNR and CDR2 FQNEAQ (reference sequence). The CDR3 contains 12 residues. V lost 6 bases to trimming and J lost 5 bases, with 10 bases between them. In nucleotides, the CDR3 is TGTGCCAGCAGGGCAGGGGTAACTGAAGCTTTCTTT. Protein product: CASRAGVTEAFF.

The CDR3 loop reads CASSKKREGLPGKPHANYGYTF. In nucleotides, the CDR3 is TGCGCCAGCAGCAAAAAGCGGGAGGGTCTGCCGGGAAAACCGCACGCCAACTATGGCTACACCTTC. V and J are TRBV5-1 and TRBJ1-2, with D uncertain. Germline loops: CDR1 SGHRS, CDR2 YFSETQ. The CDR3 loop spans 22 amino acids. V dropped 4 bases and J dropped 2 bases, with 36 bases sitting between them.

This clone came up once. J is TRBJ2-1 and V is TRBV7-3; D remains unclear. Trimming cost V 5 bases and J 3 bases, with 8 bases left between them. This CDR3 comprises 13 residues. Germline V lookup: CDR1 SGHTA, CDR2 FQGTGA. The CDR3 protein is CASSPGFYNEQFF. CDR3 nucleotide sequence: TGTGCCAGCAGCCCAGGATTCTACAATGAGCAGTTCTTC.

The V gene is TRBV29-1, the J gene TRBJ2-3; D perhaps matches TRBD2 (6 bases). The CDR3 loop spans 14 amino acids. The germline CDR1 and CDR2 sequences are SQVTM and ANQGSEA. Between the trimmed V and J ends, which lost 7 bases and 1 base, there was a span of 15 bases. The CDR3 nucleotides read TGCAGCGCTCATAGCGGTGCCCGCACAGATACGCAGTATTTT. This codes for CSAHSGARTDTQYF.

CDR3 loop: CAIRQGANTEAFF. The CDR3 DNA follows: TGTGCCATCAGACAGGGGGCCAACACTGAAGCTTTCTTT. The chain employs TRBV10-3 and TRBJ1-1, with 9 nucleotides matching TRBD1. This CDR3 comprises 13 residues. Germline V lookup: CDR1 ENHRY, CDR2 SYGVKD. V lost 6 bases to trimming and J lost 2 bases; unmatched junction nucleotides: 1.

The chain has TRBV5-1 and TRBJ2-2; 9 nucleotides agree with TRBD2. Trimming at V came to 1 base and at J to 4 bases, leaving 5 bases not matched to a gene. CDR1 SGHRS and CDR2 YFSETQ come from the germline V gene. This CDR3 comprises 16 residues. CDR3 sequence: CASSLSSGSGTGELFF. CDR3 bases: TGCGCCAGCAGCTTGAGTAGCGGGAGTGGCACCGGGGAGCTGTTTTTT.